The 30 T cell receptor beta chains below were found in one sample sequenced in a study of blood T cells in healthy people across ages. A second PCR of 7 to 11 cycles used a sample-barcoded 5' primer and a J-beta primer mix. Via MiXCR, TCRdb re-called the 5' RACE reads, giving one row per CDR3 protein. The sample carries 750,000 to 850,000 distinct CDR3 sequences, around 25% recorded once. These data also formed part of another study, on T cells of mothers and their children.

The sample comprised blood. These receptors all come from a boy younger than 18 in good health.

This clonotype was counted between two and nine times. The rearrangement uses TRBV28 and TRBJ1-5; unclear D gene. With 7 bases removed from V and 0 bases from J, the gap between germline ends came to 4 bases. The germline V gene has CDR1 MDHEN and CDR2 SYDVKM. The CDR3 has 12 residues. The DNA for the CDR3 is TGTGCCAGCACCTATAGCAATCAGCCCCAGCATTTT. The encoded protein is CASTYSNQPQHF.

This clonotype was recorded many times. The chain has TRBV12-3 or TRBV12-4 and TRBJ2-1, with a weak D call TRBD1 (5 bases). V lost 3 bases and J 4 bases, leaving 10 bases between the germline ends. The CDR3 is made up of 14 amino acids. CDR3 region: CASSFREYYNEQFF. The CDR3 bases are TGTGCCAGCAGTTTCAGGGAATATTACAATGAGCAGTTCTTC.

The genes are TRBV27 and TRBJ2-5, with TRBD1 matching 10 bases. CDR3 length: 15 amino acids. The germline gives CDR1 MNHEY, CDR2 SMNVEV (reference sequence). The J segment lost 4 bases and the V segment lost 3 bases, leaving 5 bases of the junction unmatched. The CDR3 loop is CASSFGQGVRETQYF. CDR3 DNA sequence: TGTGCCAGCAGTTTCGGACAGGGGGTTCGAGAGACCCAGTACTTC.

The V gene is TRBV29-1, the J gene TRBJ1-2, with D perhaps matching TRBD1 (5 bases). V gave up 3 bases and J gave up 6 bases, with 8 bases separating them. Germline CDR1 SQVTM, CDR2 ANQGSEA. CDR3 length: 11 amino acids. The CDR3 region has the DNA TGCAGCGTTGAGCAGGGCCATGGCTACACCTTC. Its protein is CSVEQGHGYTF.

This clonotype was counted between two and nine times. The chain carries TRBV3-1 and TRBJ1-3; no clear D. Germline V gives CDR1 LGHDT, CDR2 YNNKEL (reference sequence). Between the trimmed V and J ends, which lost 1 base and 15 bases, there was a span of 7 bases. The CDR3 is 10 amino acids. The DNA of the CDR3 is TGTGCCAGCAGCCAAGCCCGGGAATATTTT. Translating gives CASSQAREYF.

J is TRBJ1-2 and V is TRBV12-3 or TRBV12-4, with 9 bases matching TRBD1. V was pared by 5 bases and J by 4 bases, with 5 bases of the junction left unmatched. The CDR3 covers 14 residues. The CDR3 bases are TGTGCCAGCAGTACTGACAGGGGGATCTATGGCTACACCTTC. This gives the protein CASSTDRGIYGYTF.

This clonotype was observed many times. This sequence joins TRBV20-1 and TRBJ2-2; D might be TRBD1 (6 bases). The CDR3 is 14 amino acids. CDR1 is DFQATT, CDR2 SNEGSKA, per germline (reference sequence). Trimming took off 6 bases at V and 5 bases at J, with 16 bases between the two ends. CDR3 protein: CSASDRQGTGELFF. CDR3 sequence (DNA): TGCAGTGCCTCGGACCGTCAGGGGACCGGGGAGCTGTTTTTT.

This clonotype was picked up a small number of times. Germline is not matched at one junction end, which may reflect a read error. The chain is built from TRBV20-1 and TRBJ2-5; D unclear. CDR3 size: 14 residues. In germline, CDR1 is DFQATT, CDR2 SNEGSKA (reference sequence). The CDR3 loop is CSARDSRNQETQYF. CDR3 in DNA: TGCAGTGCTAGAGATTCCCGAAACCAAGAGACCCAGTATTTC.

CDR3 DNA: TGCAGCGTTGTCCCGTCAGGGGTGGGAGAGACCCAGTACTTC. This translates into CSVVPSGVGETQYF. The rearrangement links TRBV29-1 to TRBJ2-5; D perhaps matches TRBD1 (6 bases). The CDR3 is 14 residues long. The V end was cut by 4 bases, the J end by 4 bases, with 16 bases between. CDR1 and CDR2 (germline): SQVTM, ANQGSEA.

This clonotype turned up a few times. The chain employs TRBV28 and TRBJ1-2; 8 bases are a match to TRBD1. From germline, CDR1 is MDHEN and CDR2 SYDVKM. After removal of 4 bases from V and 5 bases from J, the junction contained 27 bases not matched to a gene. The CDR3 runs 21 residues. The CDR3 here is CASSYAGVSGTGGGSGYGYTF. The DNA for the CDR3 is TGTGCCAGCAGTTATGCCGGCGTCTCCGGGACAGGAGGAGGTTCGGGGTATGGCTACACCTTC.

CDR3 coding DNA: TGTGCCAGCAGTTTATTTCGGGAGCAGTACTTC. It yields the protein CASSLFREQYF. The V call is TRBV28, the J call TRBJ2-1; no reliable D call. The tail of the sequence fits TRBJ2-7 better, so the J call may be wrong. The V gene's germline CDR1 is MDHEN and CDR2 SYDVKM. CDR3 size: 11 residues.

The rearrangement links TRBV7-2 to TRBJ2-1; no clear D gene. This CDR3 comprises 14 residues. Trimming removed 1 base at V and 10 bases at J, with 14 bases between. Per the germline V gene, CDR1 is SGHTA and CDR2 is FQGNSA. For the CDR3, the DNA is TGTGCCAGCAGCTTAGGAGCGCCCTCACGGGAGCAGTTCTTC. Residues: CASSLGAPSREQFF. Full variable domain (rest looked up from reference TRBV7-2 and TRBJ2-1): GAGVSQSPSNKVTEKGKDVELRCDPISGHTALYWYRQSLGQGLEFLIYFQGNSAPDKSGLPSDRFSAERTGGSVSTLTIQRTQQEDSAVYLCASSLGAPSREQFFGPGTRLTVL.

The chain couples TRBV14 to TRBJ2-5; D remains unclear. The end of the DNA is better explained by TRBJ2-1, so the J call may be wrong. Germline V gene lookup returns CDR1 SGHDN and CDR2 FVKESK. The CDR3 is made up of 12 amino acids. CDR3 amino acids: CASSHNHNEQFF. The DNA of the CDR3 is TGTGCCAGCAGCCATAATCACAATGAGCAGTTCTTC.

V usage is TRBV27 and J usage is TRBJ2-2, with D uncertain. V gave up 6 bases and J gave up 7 bases, with 9 bases separating them. Germline-derived CDR1 and CDR2 are MNHEY and SMNVEV (reference sequence). This CDR3 is 12 amino acids long. The CDR3 spells CASSYGIGELFF. CDR3 nucleotides: TGTGCCAGCAGCTACGGTATCGGGGAGCTGTTTTTT.

The chain has TRBV7-2 and TRBJ2-2; D is undetermined. Germline CDR1 and CDR2: SGHTA and FQGNSA. The CDR3 contains 16 residues. Between the trimmed V and J ends, which lost 5 bases and 0 bases, there was a span of 13 bases. The CDR3 loop is CASSPRTKANTGELFF. In nucleotides, the CDR3 is TGTGCCAGCAGCCCTAGAACCAAGGCGAACACCGGGGAGCTGTTTTTT.

V is TRBV27 and J is TRBJ2-1, with D perhaps TRBD2 (6 bases). Germline lookup yields CDR1 MNHEY and CDR2 SMNVEV (reference sequence). This CDR3 contains 13 residues. Trimming shortened V by 3 bases and J by 10 bases, and 13 bases separated the two germline ends. The CDR3 DNA follows: TGTGCCAGCAGTTTGGGGGACTCGGTGGAGCAGTTCTTC. Residues: CASSLGDSVEQFF.

This clonotype turned up a few times. This chain connects TRBV12-3 or TRBV12-4 to TRBJ2-5; 9 nucleotides agree with TRBD1. The CDR3 loop spans 15 amino acids. V shed 2 bases, J shed 3 bases, and the junction held 4 bases outside the gene matches. CDR3 loop: CASSLFGTGKETQYF. The DNA for the CDR3 is TGTGCCAGCAGTTTATTCGGGACAGGGAAAGAGACCCAGTACTTC.

V is TRBV20-1 and J is TRBJ1-4; D perhaps matches TRBD1 (6 bases). The germline V gene encodes CDR1 DFQATT and CDR2 SNEGSKA (reference sequence). The CDR3 length is 13 residues. V was trimmed by 5 bases and J by 2 bases, leaving 9 bases between them. The CDR3 bases are TGCAGTGCTCTAGGGGGGACTAATGAAAAACTGTTTTTT. Protein sequence: CSALGGTNEKLFF.

In this sample, this clonotype turned up a few times. CDR3: CSVSGAYNEQFF. In nucleotides, the CDR3 is TGCAGCGTTTCCGGGGCCTACAATGAGCAGTTCTTC. V usage is TRBV29-1 and J usage is TRBJ2-1; D is perhaps TRBD2 (5 bases). The germline V and J ends were trimmed by 5 bases and 2 bases, with 7 bases remaining between them. Germline V lookup: CDR1 SQVTM, CDR2 ANQGSEA. The CDR3 has 12 amino acids.

The chain is built from TRBV20-1 and TRBJ2-1; 14 bases fit TRBD2. The CDR3 is 14 amino acids. V was pared by 5 bases and J by 8 bases, with 5 bases of the junction left unmatched. The germline gives CDR1 DFQATT, CDR2 SNEGSKA (reference sequence). DNA of the CDR3: TGCAGTGCTGGGGGACTAGCGGGAGCCGATGAGCAGTTCTTC. It translates to CSAGGLAGADEQFF.

The V call is TRBV29-1, the J call TRBJ2-3; TRBD2 matches 12 bases. V gave up 6 bases and J gave up 0 bases; unmatched junction bases: 1. The CDR3 runs to 14 residues. CDR1 SQVTM and CDR2 ANQGSEA come from the germline V gene. In DNA, the CDR3 is TGCAGCGTGGGGACTAGCGGGAGCACAGATACGCAGTATTTT. Translated, it gives CSVGTSGSTDTQYF.

V usage is TRBV10-3 and J usage is TRBJ2-5, with D possibly called TRBD1 or TRBD2 (5 bases each). V lost 2 bases and J 4 bases, leaving 23 bases between the germline ends. The CDR3 has 18 residues. The germline V gene encodes CDR1 ENHRY and CDR2 SYGVKD. The CDR3, as DNA: TGTGCCATCAGTGAGGGGGGTCGAATCGGAGTTGGGGGAGAGACCCAGTACTTC. Its protein is CAISEGGRIGVGGETQYF.

This clonotype has just a few counts. The CDR3 sequence: CATSREVATNEKLFF. The CDR3 nucleotides are TGTGCCACCAGCAGAGAGGTAGCAACTAATGAAAAACTGTTTTTT. The chain combines TRBV15 with TRBJ1-4, with D hard to call. Trimming pared 0 bases from V and 0 bases from J, leaving 5 bases between. The germline V gene encodes CDR1 LNHNV and CDR2 YYDKDF (reference sequence). The CDR3 extends over 15 amino acids.

V is TRBV7-9 and J is TRBJ1-3; D unresolved. CDR1 is SEHNR, CDR2 FQNEAQ, per germline (reference sequence). V was clipped by 6 bases and J by 4 bases, with 10 bases between them. The CDR3 covers 13 residues. CDR3 DNA: TGTGCCAGCAGACAAACTGAAGGAAACACCATATATTTT. It yields the protein CASRQTEGNTIYF.

The chain links TRBV2 to TRBJ2-1; TRBD1 matches at 10 bases. V lost 2 bases, J lost 7 bases, and 5 bases stayed unmatched. The CDR3 has 15 amino acids. Germline V gene data show CDR1 as SNHLY and CDR2 as FYNNEI. CDR3 in DNA: TGTGCCAGCAGTGAAAGGGACAGGGGTAAGAATGAGCAGTTCTTC. Its protein product is CASSERDRGKNEQFF.

This clonotype has just a few counts. The chain employs TRBV3-1 and TRBJ1-2; maybe TRBD1 (5 bases). CDR1 LGHDT and CDR2 YNNKEL come from the germline V gene (reference sequence). The CDR3 has 14 residues. The V end lost 6 bases, the J end lost 5 bases, and 16 bases lay between the germline ends. In DNA form, the CDR3 reads TGTGCCAGCAGTCGGGACGGCCTTAGGTATGGCTACACCTTC. Its translation: CASSRDGLRYGYTF.

This clonotype has just a few counts. The chain couples TRBV5-1 to TRBJ1-2; tentative D call: TRBD1 (6 bases). The CDR3 covers 17 residues. The germline V gene encodes CDR1 SGHRS and CDR2 YFSETQ. V was trimmed by 4 bases and J by 2 bases, leaving 21 bases between them. CDR3 residues: CASSHLRDTDGNYGYTF. In DNA form, the CDR3 reads TGCGCCAGCAGCCATCTCCGGGACACCGACGGAAACTATGGCTACACCTTC. Combining the CDR3 with reference TRBV5-1 and TRBJ1-2 gives the whole variable domain KAGVTQTPRYLIKTRGQQVTLSCSPISGHRSVSWYQQTPGQGLQFLFEYFSETQRNKGNFPGRFSGRQFSNSRSEMNVSTLELGDSALYLCASSHLRDTDGNYGYTFGSGTRLTVV.

The DNA for the CDR3 is TGCGCCAGCAGCCAAGAAATGGGCGGAGGAGGGGATACGCAGTATTTT. Protein product: CASSQEMGGGGDTQYF. The V gene is TRBV4-1, the J gene TRBJ2-3; perhaps TRBD2 as D (6 bases). The V end was cut by 0 bases, the J end by 6 bases, with 16 bases between. CDR1 and CDR2 from the germline V gene are MGHRA and YSYEKL. CDR3 size: 16 residues.

The chain uses TRBV3-1 and TRBJ2-5; the D call may be TRBD1 or TRBD2 (5 bases each). The CDR3 consists of 16 residues. Germline V CDR1 and CDR2: LGHDT, YNNKEL (reference sequence). V lost 1 base and J lost 6, with 18 bases in between. The CDR3 is CASSQGMVWGRKTQYF. CDR3 nucleotides: TGTGCCAGCAGCCAAGGCATGGTGTGGGGACGGAAGACCCAGTACTTC.

Only a few counts were recorded for this clonotype. The chain combines TRBV30 with TRBJ1-1, with D maybe TRBD1 (6 bases). V was cut by 0 bases and J by 5 bases, with 10 bases left in between. Germline V gene sequence: CDR1 GTSNPN, CDR2 SVGIG (reference sequence). CDR3 length equals 13 residues. The CDR3 here is CAWSVGGPTEAFF. The CDR3 DNA reads TGTGCCTGGAGTGTGGGGGGGCCAACTGAAGCTTTCTTT.